A selection of T cell receptor beta chains follows, all from one sample in a study of shared clonotypes between healthy human individuals. The assay was immunoSEQ multiplex PCR, and TCRdb's table has in-frame clones only and misses some. The table includes fewer than 1 million clones, approximately 97% detected once. Sequencing used naive CD8+ T cells sorted from blood. The receptors stem from a young man in good health. The CDR3 runs from the conserved cysteine through the conserved F or W. The D gene is left open where the match is weak. Size is stated for part of the rows, as once, few or many counts, or as a class when the clone is expanded.

TRBJ2-7 | NA | NA | TRBV7-2 | TGTGCCAGCAGCTTATCGGACAGCCTGTCGTCCGAGCAGTACTTC | CASSLSDSLSSEQYF
TRBJ1-5 | NA | NA | TRBV28 | TGTGCCAGCAGTAAGTCCCCAACTCAGCCCCAGCATTTT | CASSKSPTQPQHF
TRBJ2-5 | NA | once | TRBV9 | TGTGCCAGCAACGCAGGCGGGTACCAAGAGACCCAGTACTTC | CASNAGGYQETQYF
TRBJ2-7 | NA | NA | TRBV5-4 | TGTGCCAGCAGCCCCGGTCATGGACCCTACGAGCAGTACTTC | CASSPGHGPYEQYF
TRBJ1-5 | NA | NA | TRBV6-1 | TGTGCCAGCAGTGAAGACTCACTAAGGGGTCAGCCCCAGCATTTT | CASSEDSLRGQPQHF
TRBJ1-2 | NA | NA | TRBV29-1 | TGCAGCGTTGTTCGGGGTACAGGCTATGGCTACACCTTC | CSVVRGTGYGYTF
TRBJ2-3 | TRBD2 | NA | TRBV7-9 | TGTGCCAGCAGCTTACAATCCGGGGGGGAGTGGCCTAACACAGATACGCAGTATTTT | CASSLQSGGEWPNTDTQYF
TRBJ2-1 | TRBD1 | NA | TRBV6-5 | TGTGCCAGCAGTTACTGGGGGACAGGAGTCAATGAGCAGTTCTTC | CASSYWGTGVNEQFF
TRBJ2-3 | TRBD1 | NA | TRBV7-8 | TGTGCCAGCAGCTTACGTGGGACAGGGGGACCCTCTGGCACAGATACGCAGTATTTT | CASSLRGTGGPSGTDTQYF
TRBJ2-7 | TRBD2 | NA | TRBV5-1 | TGCGCCAGCAGCTTGGCCGAGCGGGGCAACTACGAGCAGTACTTC | CASSLAERGNYEQYF
TRBJ2-3 | TRBD1 | NA | TRBV7-9 | TGTGCCAGCGAAAATCCTTGGGGGACAGGCCCCACAGATACGCAGTATTTT | CASENPWGTGPTDTQYF
TRBJ2-1 | TRBD2 | few | TRBV19 | TGTGCCAGTAGTACGGGGCTAGCGGGAGGGCCGATGCCTCATGAGCAGTTCTTC | CASSTGLAGGPMPHEQFF
TRBJ1-4 | TRBD1 | NA | TRBV28 | TGTGCCAGCAGTTCCGGGACAGGGATTGAAAAACTGTTTTTT | CASSSGTGIEKLFF
TRBJ2-7 | TRBD1 | once | TRBV28 | TGTGCCAGTTGGGGGACAGTTGACTCCTACGAGCAGTACTTC | CASWGTVDSYEQYF
TRBJ2-6 | NA | NA | TRBV29-1 | TGCAGCGTTGTGGGTGGAACTGGGGCCAACGTCCTGACTTTC | CSVVGGTGANVLTF
TRBJ2-2 | NA | once | TRBV10-3 | TGTGCCATCAGTGATAGGAGTAACACCGGGGAGCTGTTTTTT | CAISDRSNTGELFF
TRBJ1-1 | NA | NA | TRBV7-2 | TGTGCCAGCAGCTTATATCCGGTAGGGCCACTGGAAGCTTTCTTT | CASSLYPVGPLEAFF
TRBJ2-7 | TRBD2 | once | TRBV7-2 | TGTGCCAGCAGCTTAGACGGCGGGACTAGCGCCTACGAGCAGTACTTC | CASSLDGGTSAYEQYF
TRBJ2-2 | TRBD2 | NA | TRBV10-3 | TGTGCCATCAGTGAGTCGGGGACTAGCGGGAGGGCCTTGAACACCGGGGAGCTGTTTTTT | CAISESGTSGRALNTGELFF
TRBJ2-7 | NA | NA | TRBV29-1 | TGCAGCGTTGTCGTAGCGGATTACGAGCAGTACTTC | CSVVVADYEQYF
TRBJ2-2 | NA | NA | TRBV11-2 | TGTGCCAGCAGCCCGGGACGAATGAACACCGGGGAGCTGTTTTTT | CASSPGRMNTGELFF
TRBJ2-1 | NA | NA | TRBV6-5 | TGTGCCAGCAGCCCCCGCTACAATGAGCAGTTCTTC | CASSPRYNEQFF
TRBJ2-7 | NA | NA | TRBV7-9 | TGTGCCAGCAGCTTAGTAAATAGCCGGAACGAGCAGTACTTC | CASSLVNSRNEQYF
TRBJ2-7 | TRBD1 | NA | TRBV4-1 | TGCGCCAGCAGCCGAGGGACAGGGGCCTCCTACGAGCAGTACTTC | CASSRGTGASYEQYF
TRBJ2-2 | TRBD2 | NA | TRBV5-1 | TGCGCCAGCAGCTTAGGACCCGGGAGGAACGGCGGGGAGCTGTTTTTT | CASSLGPGRNGGELFF
TRBJ2-7 | NA | NA | TRBV6-5 | TGTGCCAGCCGAGGGACGGCCTCCTACGAGCAGTACTTC | CASRGTASYEQYF
TRBJ2-7 | TRBD2 | NA | TRBV4-1 | TGCGCCAGCAGCTCTAGCGGGAACCCCTACGAGCAGTACTTC | CASSSSGNPYEQYF
TRBJ2-7 | NA | NA | TRBV9 | TGTGCCAGCAGCGTAGCAAGGGCAGGGGACTACGAGCAGTACTTC | CASSVARAGDYEQYF
TRBJ2-7 | NA | NA | TRBV6-4 | TGTGCCAGCAGACACCCACAGGGTGTGCGGGGACCCCCCTACGAGCAGTACTTC | CASRHPQGVRGPPYEQYF
TRBJ2-7 | NA | once | TRBV7-9 | TGTGCCAGCAGCTTACCCTGGCAGGGAGGGGGCTACGAGCAGTACTTC | CASSLPWQGGGYEQYF
TRBJ2-7 | NA | NA | TRBV7-9 | TGTGCCAGCAGCCCCGGTCGGGGATACGAGCAGTACTTC | CASSPGRGYEQYF
TRBJ2-7 | NA | NA | TRBV28 | TGTGCCAGCTCGACGGGGTGGGAGCAGTACTTC | CASSTGWEQYF
TRBJ2-7 | NA | NA | TRBV7-2 | TGTGCCAGCAGCTTAGGTGACGAGCAGTACTTC | CASSLGDEQYF
TRBJ2-1 | NA | NA | TRBV29-1 | TGCAGCGACGCGGATAGGGATCGGGCCTACAATGAGCAGTTCTTC | CSDADRDRAYNEQFF
TRBJ2-3 | NA | NA | TRBV6-5 | TGTGCCAGCAGCCGCATCGCTGAAGGCACAGATACGCAGTATTTT | CASSRIAEGTDTQYF
TRBJ1-1 | NA | NA | TRBV25-1 | TGTGCCAGCAGTGAATGGGCTGATACTGAAGCTTTCTTT | CASSEWADTEAFF
TRBJ2-7 | NA | NA | TRBV7-2 | TGTGCCAGCAGCTTATTTAACACTCTATACGAGCAGTACTTC | CASSLFNTLYEQYF
TRBJ2-3 | NA | NA | TRBV13 | TGTGCCAGCGGCACAGGGCCCAGCACAGATACGCAGTATTTT | CASGTGPSTDTQYF
TRBJ2-3 | NA | NA | TRBV28 | TGTGCCAGCAGTTTAAACTCGCCCACAGATACGCAGTATTTT | CASSLNSPTDTQYF
TRBJ1-1 | TRBD1 | NA | TRBV7-6 | TGTGCCAGCAGCTTAGGTCCAGGGGGGAACACTGAAGCTTTCTTT | CASSLGPGGNTEAFF
TRBJ1-2 | NA | once | TRBV14 | TGTGCCAGCAGCCAACGGGGTCATGGCTACACCTTC | CASSQRGHGYTF
TRBJ2-1 | TRBD2 | NA | TRBV7-6 | TGTGCCAGCAGCTTATCTGGCGGGAGGTTCGACAATGAGCAGTTCTTC | CASSLSGGRFDNEQFF
TRBJ2-1 | TRBD2 | NA | TRBV11-2 | TGTGCCAGCAGCCCCTCTCCCACTAGCGGCAATGAGCAGTTCTTC | CASSPSPTSGNEQFF
TRBJ2-2 | NA | once | TRBV28 | TGTGCCAGCAGTTGGTCTCCCGGGGAGCTGTTTTTT | CASSWSPGELFF
TRBJ2-1 | NA | NA | TRBV6-6 | TGTGCCAGCAGAGAGCGGGACAGCTCCTACAATGAGCAGTTCTTC | CASRERDSSYNEQFF
TRBJ2-1 | TRBD1 | NA | TRBV2 | TGTGCCACCAGGGGGTCGCTAGAGTTCTTC | CATRGSLEFF
TRBJ2-7 | NA | NA | TRBV19 | TGTGCCAGTAGTATACCCAGCTCCTACGAGCAGTACTTC | CASSIPSSYEQYF
TRBJ2-2 | NA | NA | TRBV7-9 | TGTGCCAGCAGCGGCACAGCCGATACGAACACCGGGGAGCTGTTTTTT | CASSGTADTNTGELFF